This T cell receptor beta chain was sequenced during a study of response to subunit inactivated influenza vaccine. Overall study findings and caveats: Researchers suggested that each seasonal influenza vaccination recruits few new T cells.

The CDR3 spans 17 residues. From germline, CDR1 is SGHNT and CDR2 YENEEA. V shed 5 bases, J shed 3 bases, and the junction held 13 bases outside the gene matches. TCRdb reanalysed the RT-PCR reads using MiXCR and keeps one entry per CDR3 protein. The top ten hold approximately 3% of the sample, which has 500,000 to 700,000 distinct CDR3 sequences, under 25% seen once. Points on this clonotype: Its antigen is not known.

These data were also reused for a study on T cells expressing NK-cell markers. That report adds: The cDNA for TCR beta came from 5'RACE template switching with UMIs. It was sorted CD3+CD56-NKG2C+, CD3+CD56+NKG2C- and CD3+CD56+NKG2C+ T cells that provided the TCR beta repertoires. There were seven HCMV-seropositive donors and one seronegative donor among the eight sequenced. It is unclear if expanded NKG2C-expressing clones target HCMV antigens.

The receptor was derived from a man in his forties or fifties who received an inactivated influenza vaccine. This material consisted of CD4+ T cells sorted from PBMCs, taken approximately 12 days after vaccination. The chain links TRBV11-3 to TRBJ2-3, with 8 bases matching TRBD2. Here the CDR3 reads CASSPGIGGGPTDTQYF. The CDR3, as DNA: TGTGCCAGCAGCCCAGGCATCGGCGGGGGGCCAACAGATACGCAGTATTTT.